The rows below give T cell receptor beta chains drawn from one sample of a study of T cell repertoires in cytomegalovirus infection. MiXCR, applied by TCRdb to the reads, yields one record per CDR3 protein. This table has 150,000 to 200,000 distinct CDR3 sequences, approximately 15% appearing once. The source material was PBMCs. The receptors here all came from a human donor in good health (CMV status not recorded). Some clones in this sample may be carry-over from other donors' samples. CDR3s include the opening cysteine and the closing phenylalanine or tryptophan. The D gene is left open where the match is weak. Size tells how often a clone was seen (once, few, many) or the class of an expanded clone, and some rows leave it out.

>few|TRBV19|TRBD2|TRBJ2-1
CASSAGAELGLAAMNEQFF
TGTGCCAGCTCTGCAGGGGCCGAACTCGGACTAGCGGCGATGAATGAGCAGTTCTTC
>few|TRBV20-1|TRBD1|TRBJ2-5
CSASRDARGETQYF
TGCAGTGCATCAAGGGACGCCAGGGGGGAGACCCAGTACTTC
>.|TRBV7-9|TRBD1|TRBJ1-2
CASSLALEGTASYGYTF
TGTGCCAGCAGCTTAGCCCTCGAAGGGACAGCCTCCTATGGCTACACCTTC
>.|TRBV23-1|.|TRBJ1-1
CASSQSKGTTEAFF
TGCGCCAGCAGTCAATCGAAGGGTACCACTGAAGCTTTCTTT
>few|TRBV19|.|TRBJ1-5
CASSMEGAGNQPQHF
TGTGCCAGTAGTATGGAAGGTGCCGGTAATCAGCCCCAGCATTTT
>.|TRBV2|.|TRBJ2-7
CASIPDSAYEQYF
TGTGCCAGCATCCCGGACAGCGCCTACGAGCAGTACTTC
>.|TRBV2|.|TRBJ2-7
CASTPPYEQYF
TGTGCCAGCACCCCACCCTACGAGCAGTACTTC
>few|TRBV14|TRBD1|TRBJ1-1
CASSPYRQGPKAEAFF
TGTGCCAGCAGTCCCTACCGACAGGGGCCGAAGGCTGAAGCTTTCTTT
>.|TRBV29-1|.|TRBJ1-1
CSVSLPGTLIEAFF
TGCAGCGTTTCGCTTCCGGGGACATTGATTGAAGCTTTCTTT
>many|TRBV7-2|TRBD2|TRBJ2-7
CASSYGTSGAYEQYF
TGTGCCAGCAGCTACGGGACTAGCGGAGCCTACGAGCAGTACTTC
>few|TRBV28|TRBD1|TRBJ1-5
CASSSLGTGNQPQHF
TGTGCCAGCAGTTCATTAGGGACAGGGAATCAGCCCCAGCATTTT
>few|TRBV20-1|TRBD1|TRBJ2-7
CSAFPRGPYEQYF
TGCAGTGCATTCCCCAGGGGGCCCTACGAGCAGTACTTC
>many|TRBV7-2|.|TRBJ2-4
CASSLGLAGRIAKNIQYF
TGTGCCAGCAGCTTAGGGTTGGCAGGCCGAATAGCCAAAAACATTCAGTACTTC
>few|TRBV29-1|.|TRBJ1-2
CSVEDQGTFLANYGYTF
TGCAGCGTTGAAGACCAAGGGACCTTTTTAGCTAACTATGGCTACACCTTC
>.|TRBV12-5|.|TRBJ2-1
CASGLMADPWGNEQFF
TGTGCTAGTGGTTTGATGGCGGATCCATGGGGCAATGAGCAGTTCTTC
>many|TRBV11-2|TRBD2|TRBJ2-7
CASSLEFSGTYEQYF
TGTGCCAGCAGCTTAGAATTTAGCGGGACCTACGAGCAGTACTTC
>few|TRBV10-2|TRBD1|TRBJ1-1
CASSGGQAEAFF
TGCGCCAGCAGCGGGGGACAGGCCGAAGCTTTCTTT
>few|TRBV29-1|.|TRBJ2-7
CSVETARRGIYEQYF
TGCAGCGTTGAAACCGCTAGGAGGGGTATTTACGAGCAGTACTTC
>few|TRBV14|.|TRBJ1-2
CASSQGRLGYTF
TGTGCCAGCAGCCAAGGCAGGTTGGGCTACACCTTC
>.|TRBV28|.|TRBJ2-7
CASSSDFTYEQYF
TGTGCCAGCAGTTCGGACTTCACCTACGAGCAGTACTTC
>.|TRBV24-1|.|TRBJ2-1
CATSDGLVSYNEQFF
TGTGCCACCAGTGATGGTTTAGTTTCTTACAATGAGCAGTTCTTC
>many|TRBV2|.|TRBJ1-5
CASSDSLGGNQPQHF
TGTGCCAGCAGTGACAGTCTTGGTGGCAATCAGCCCCAGCATTTT
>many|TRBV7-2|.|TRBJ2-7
CASSIDPAYEQYF
TGTGCCAGCAGCATCGACCCGGCCTACGAGCAGTACTTC
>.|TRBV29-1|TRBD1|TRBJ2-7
CSGLSNRGGYEQYF
TGCAGCGGCCTATCCAACAGGGGTGGTTACGAGCAGTACTTC
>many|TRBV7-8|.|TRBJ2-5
CASSPGQHQETQYF
TGTGCCAGCAGTCCCGGACAGCACCAAGAGACCCAGTACTTC
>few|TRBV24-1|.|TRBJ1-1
CATSDRGADTEAFF
TGTGCCACCAGTGATCGGGGGGCGGACACTGAAGCTTTCTTT
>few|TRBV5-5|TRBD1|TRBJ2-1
CASSLETGQEQFF
TGTGCCAGCAGCTTGGAAACGGGACAGGAGCAGTTCTTC
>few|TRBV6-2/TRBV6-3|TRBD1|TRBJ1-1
CASSDRVLGTEAFF
TGTGCCAGCAGTGACAGGGTCCTGGGCACTGAAGCTTTCTTT
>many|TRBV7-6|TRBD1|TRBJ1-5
CASSLAQGGSGNQPQHF
TGTGCCAGCAGCTTAGCCCAGGGGGGGTCCGGCAATCAGCCCCAGCATTTT
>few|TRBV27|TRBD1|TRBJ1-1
CASSTTGFNTEAFF
TGTGCCAGCAGTACGACAGGGTTTAACACTGAAGCTTTCTTT
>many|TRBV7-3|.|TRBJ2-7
CASSLGASSYEQYF
TGTGCCAGCAGCTTAGGCGCCTCCTCCTACGAGCAGTACTTC
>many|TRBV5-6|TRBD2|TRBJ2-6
CASSLSQRETGANVLTF
TGTGCCAGCAGCTTGTCTCAGCGGGAGACTGGGGCCAACGTCCTGACTTTC
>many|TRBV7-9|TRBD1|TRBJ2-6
CASRRTGLSGANVLTF
TGTGCCAGCAGACGGACAGGCCTCTCTGGGGCCAACGTCCTGACTTTC
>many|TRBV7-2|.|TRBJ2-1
CASTIGGLEQFF
TGTGCCAGCACCATCGGGGGTCTTGAGCAGTTCTTC
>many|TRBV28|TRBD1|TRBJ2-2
CASRVDRVFTGELFF
TGTGCCAGCAGAGTGGACAGGGTCTTCACCGGGGAGCTGTTTTTT
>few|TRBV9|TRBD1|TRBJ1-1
CASSAGQGINTEAFF
TGTGCCAGCAGCGCGGGACAGGGGATTAACACTGAAGCTTTCTTT
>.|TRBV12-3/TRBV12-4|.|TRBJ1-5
CASRGPGPQHF
TGTGCCAGCAGAGGGCCTGGGCCCCAGCATTTT
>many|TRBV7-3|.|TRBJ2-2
CASSSVVTGELFF
TGTGCCAGCAGCTCGGTGGTCACCGGGGAGCTGTTTTTT
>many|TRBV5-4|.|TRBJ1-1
CASRDRTMNTEAFF
TGTGCCAGCAGGGATCGTACCATGAACACTGAAGCTTTCTTT
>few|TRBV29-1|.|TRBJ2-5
CSFGTPQETQYF
TGCAGCTTCGGGACACCCCAAGAGACCCAGTACTTC
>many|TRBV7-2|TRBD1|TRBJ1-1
CASSSGRTGRGDTEAFF
TGTGCCAGCAGCTCAGGGCGGACAGGGAGAGGGGACACTGAAGCTTTCTTT
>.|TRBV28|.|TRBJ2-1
CASSLISFNEQFF
TGTGCCAGCAGTTTGATTAGCTTCAATGAGCAGTTCTTC
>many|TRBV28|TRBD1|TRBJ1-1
CASSQGGAGDTEAFF
TGTGCCAGCAGCCAAGGGGGCGCCGGGGACACTGAAGCTTTCTTT
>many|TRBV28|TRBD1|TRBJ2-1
CASSRLTGGLRNEQFF
TGTGCCAGCAGTCGGCTCACAGGGGGCCTTAGGAATGAGCAGTTCTTC
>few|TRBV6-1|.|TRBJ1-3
CASSEEVDSGNTIYF
TGTGCCAGCAGTGAAGAGGTAGACTCTGGAAACACCATATATTTT
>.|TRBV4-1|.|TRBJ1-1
CASSQDSGWTEAFF
TGCGCCAGCAGCCAAGATTCGGGGTGGACTGAAGCTTTCTTT
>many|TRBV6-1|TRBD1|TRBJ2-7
CASTRQGAEQYF
TGTGCCAGCACACGTCAGGGGGCCGAGCAGTACTTC
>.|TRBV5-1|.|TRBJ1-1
CASSQSRVRNTEAFF
TGCGCCAGCAGCCAGTCAAGGGTTCGGAACACTGAAGCTTTCTTT
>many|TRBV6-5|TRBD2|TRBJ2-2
CASRLAGEYTGELFF
TGTGCCAGCAGACTAGCGGGAGAGTACACCGGGGAGCTGTTTTTT
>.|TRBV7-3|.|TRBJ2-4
CASSLDPANAKNIQYF
TGTGCCAGCAGCTTAGACCCAGCCAATGCCAAAAACATTCAGTACTTC
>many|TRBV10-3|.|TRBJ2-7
CAIGTVSYEQYF
TGTGCCATCGGAACGGTAAGCTACGAGCAGTACTTC
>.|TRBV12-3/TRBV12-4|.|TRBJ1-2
CASSFRPQRLHGYTF
TGTGCCAGCAGTTTTCGTCCCCAGCGGCTTCATGGCTACACCTTC
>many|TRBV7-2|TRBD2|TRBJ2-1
CASSFGLAGPFF
TGTGCCAGCAGTTTCGGACTAGCGGGACCGTTCTTC
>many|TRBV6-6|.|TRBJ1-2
CASSYSGMTGGRGGYTF
TGTGCCAGCAGTTACTCAGGGATGACAGGAGGAAGAGGTGGCTACACCTTC
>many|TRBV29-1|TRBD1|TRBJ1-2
CSVERDSYLPTNYGYTF
TGCAGCGTTGAGCGGGACAGCTACTTACCAACTAACTATGGCTACACCTTC
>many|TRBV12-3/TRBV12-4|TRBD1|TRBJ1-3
CASSPSTGGIGNTIYF
TGTGCCAGCAGTCCATCGACAGGGGGGATAGGAAACACCATATATTTT
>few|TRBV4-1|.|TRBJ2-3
CASSPFDGTDTQYF
TGTGCCAGCAGCCCGTTCGACGGGACAGATACGCAGTATTTT
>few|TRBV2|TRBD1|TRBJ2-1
CASSVLQDPDRVDYNEQFF
TGTGCCAGCAGCGTTCTCCAAGATCCAGACAGGGTGGATTACAATGAGCAGTTCTTC
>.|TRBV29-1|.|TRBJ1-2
CSVIGDYGYTF
TGCAGCGTTATAGGAGACTATGGCTACACCTTC
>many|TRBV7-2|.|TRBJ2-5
CASSQASGVSGTQYF
TGTGCCAGCAGCCAAGCGTCTGGGGTTTCAGGGACCCAGTACTTC